These 23 T cell receptor beta chains came from one sample sequenced in a study of T cell changes during pregnancy in multiple sclerosis. The protocol was immunoSEQ multiplex PCR, while the TCRdb copy is restricted to in-frame clones and leaves out a portion. Here the sample spans more than 85,000 clones, roughly 92% being singletons. This specimen was peripheral blood, taken in the second trimester of pregnancy. The receptors originated from a female donor with multiple sclerosis, enrolled in a pregnancy study.

The chain recombines TRBV30 with TRBJ1-2, with 11 nucleotides matching TRBD1. Germline V gene lookup returns CDR1 GTSNPN and CDR2 SVGIG (reference sequence). The junction had 5 bases not matched to a gene; V was cut back by 0 bases and J by 5 bases. This CDR3 contains 15 residues. DNA of the CDR3: TGTGCCTGGAGTGTTGGACAGGGGGCGAGGTATGGCTACACCTTC. It codes for CAWSVGQGARYGYTF.

This chain connects TRBV7-9 to TRBJ2-1; the D gene is possibly TRBD2 (6 bases). The CDR3 sequence is 15 residues long. The V end was cut by 4 bases, the J end by 2 bases, with 12 bases between. Germline CDR1 and CDR2: SEHNR and FQNEAQ (reference sequence). CDR3 in DNA: TGTGCCAGCAGCTCCAGCGGGCTGGCCTACAATGAGCAGTTCTTC. Encoded protein: CASSSSGLAYNEQFF. Variable domain in full (rest from reference TRBV7-9 and TRBJ2-1): DTGVSQNPRHKITKRGQNVTFRCDPISEHNRLYWYRQTLGQGPEFLTYFQNEAQLEKSRLLSDRFSAERPKGSFSTLEIQRTEQGDSAMYLCASSSSGLAYNEQFFGPGTRLTVL.

The chain employs TRBV5-1 and TRBJ1-2, with D maybe TRBD1 (5 bases). This CDR3 has 14 amino acids. Trimming pared 5 bases from V and 3 bases from J, leaving 14 bases between. Germline CDR1 is SGHRS and CDR2 is YFSETQ. CDR3: CASSTTVGDYGYTF. In DNA, the CDR3 is TGCGCCAGCAGTACGACAGTTGGTGACTATGGCTACACCTTC.

The chain has TRBV5-4 and TRBJ2-1; D is undetermined. Germline CDR1 reads SGHNT; CDR2 reads YYREEE (reference sequence). The V end lost 4 bases, the J end lost 4 bases, and 18 bases lay between the germline ends. The CDR3 length is 16 residues. The CDR3, as DNA: TGTGCCAGCAGCCTTATGGGCCCCCGAAGATACAATGAGCAGTTCTTC. The encoded protein is CASSLMGPRRYNEQFF.

The chain couples TRBV2 to TRBJ1-5; D might be TRBD1 (5 bases). CDR1 SNHLY and CDR2 FYNNEI come from the germline V gene. Trimming stripped 3 bases from V and 4 bases from J, with 10 bases between. The CDR3 sequence is 14 residues long. The CDR3 region is CASSESGINQPQHF. As DNA, the CDR3 is TGTGCCAGCAGTGAGTCAGGGATTAATCAGCCCCAGCATTTT.

The chain couples TRBV7-2 to TRBJ1-1; tentative D call: TRBD1 (5 bases). The V end lost 6 bases, the J end lost 1 base, and 9 bases lay between the germline ends. The germline V gene has CDR1 SGHTA and CDR2 FQGNSA. The CDR3 loop spans 13 amino acids. Here the CDR3 DNA reads TGTGCCAGCAGAGACAGTGCGAACACTGAAGCTTTCTTT. This codes for CASRDSANTEAFF. The full variable domain, its missing parts supplied by reference TRBV7-2 and TRBJ1-1, is GAGVSQSPSNKVTEKGKDVELRCDPISGHTALYWYRQSLGQGLEFLIYFQGNSAPDKSGLPSDRFSAERTGGSVSTLTIQRTQQEDSAVYLCASRDSANTEAFFGQGTRLTVV.

This clone was observed a single time. The chain recombines TRBV9 with TRBJ2-3, with D maybe TRBD2 (5 bases). The CDR3 totals 13 residues. CDR1 SGDLS and CDR2 YYNGEE come from the germline V gene. Between the trimmed V and J ends, which lost 3 bases and 5 bases, there was a span of 10 bases. CDR3 amino acids: CASSGGLGDTQYF. CDR3 coding DNA: TGTGCCAGCAGCGGTGGACTGGGAGATACGCAGTATTTT.

The chain uses TRBV19 and TRBJ1-1; possible D gene TRBD1, 5 bases. CDR3 length: 14 amino acids. Germline V lookup: CDR1 LNHDA, CDR2 SQIVND (reference sequence). The germline V and J ends were trimmed by 5 bases and 1 base, with 11 bases remaining between them. The CDR3 loop reads CASSLFGQNTEAFF. CDR3 nucleotides: TGTGCCAGTAGTCTCTTTGGACAGAACACTGAAGCTTTCTTT.

V usage is TRBV11-2 and J usage is TRBJ2-5; D may be TRBD1 (6 bases). Between the trimmed V and J ends, which lost 5 bases and 5 bases, there was a span of 15 bases. Per germline, CDR1 SGHAT and CDR2 FQNNGV. The CDR3 is 14 residues long. Here the CDR3 reads CASSAHRVAETQYF. CDR3 DNA sequence: TGTGCCAGCAGCGCCCACAGGGTTGCGGAGACCCAGTACTTC.

DNA of the CDR3: TGTGCCAGCAGTGAAGCGGGACTAGCGGGAGCGCAGGGTGAGCAGTTCTTC. As protein: CASSEAGLAGAQGEQFF. The chain has TRBV25-1 and TRBJ2-1, with 14 bases that match TRBD2. This CDR3 is built from 17 residues. Germline CDR1 reads MGHDK; CDR2 reads SYGVNS. The junction had 9 bases not matched to a gene; V was cut back by 2 bases and J by 9 bases.

This clone was detected a few times. The V call is TRBV27, the J call TRBJ1-1, with D hard to call. There are 14 residues in the CDR3. Germline lookup yields CDR1 MNHEY and CDR2 SMNVEV (reference sequence). Trimming stripped 2 bases from V and 0 bases from J, with 7 bases between. The CDR3 spells CASSLTVMNTEAFF. CDR3 coding DNA: TGTGCCAGCAGTTTAACAGTCATGAACACTGAAGCTTTCTTT.

V is TRBV5-1 and J is TRBJ2-7; 7 positions agree with TRBD2. There are 15 residues in the CDR3. Germline V gene data show CDR1 as SGHRS and CDR2 as YFSETQ. V lost 3 bases and J lost 2; bases outside the gene matches: 8. The CDR3 loop is CASSWEGSTPYEQYF. The CDR3 DNA sequence: TGCGCCAGCAGCTGGGAGGGGTCGACTCCCTACGAGCAGTACTTC.

This chain joins TRBV7-3 and TRBJ1-1; maybe TRBD1 (5 bases). The CDR3 extends over 13 amino acids. Per the germline V gene, CDR1 is SGHTA and CDR2 is FQGTGA. V gave up 3 bases and J gave up 3 bases, with 8 bases separating them. CDR3 DNA: TGTGCCAGCAGCTTCAGGGTACACACTGAAGCTTTCTTT. Its protein is CASSFRVHTEAFF.

The chain carries TRBV5-4 and TRBJ1-1, with 7 bases fitting TRBD1. This CDR3 is 15 amino acids long. The germline V gene encodes CDR1 SGHNT and CDR2 YYREEE (reference sequence). V shed 2 bases, J shed 0 bases, and the junction held 4 bases outside the gene matches. The CDR3 DNA is TGTGCCAGCAGCTTTTGGCAGGGGGTGAACACTGAAGCTTTCTTT. The encoded protein is CASSFWQGVNTEAFF.

This rearrangement joins TRBV19 to TRBJ2-1; 9 positions agree with TRBD2. The CDR3 has 17 amino acids. Germline V CDR1 and CDR2: LNHDA, SQIVND (reference sequence). The V and J ends lost 5 bases and 9 bases, in that order; junction bases with no gene match: 17. The CDR3 protein is CASSAGRGSGRPPEQFF. The CDR3 bases are TGTGCCAGTAGTGCCGGCCGGGGGAGCGGGAGGCCCCCTGAGCAGTTCTTC.

CDR3 loop: CASSQEVLGAGNTEAFF. In DNA, the CDR3 is TGCGCCAGCAGCCAAGAAGTCCTTGGGGCAGGGAACACTGAAGCTTTCTTT. The V gene is TRBV4-1, the J gene TRBJ1-1, with D possibly being TRBD1 (5 bases). Germline V CDR1 and CDR2: MGHRA, YSYEKL. The CDR3 extends over 17 amino acids. The ends were cut back, 0 bases at V and 1 base at J, with 15 bases in the middle.

CDR3 amino acids: CASSWGGTSNNEKLFF. The DNA of the CDR3 is TGTGCCAGCAGCTGGGGGGGGACATCTAATAATGAAAAACTGTTTTTT. This rearrangement joins TRBV5-4 to TRBJ1-4; possible D gene TRBD1, 6 bases. Germline V gives CDR1 SGHNT, CDR2 YYREEE (reference sequence). The length of the CDR3 is 16 residues. Trimming removed 3 bases from V and 4 bases from J, with 16 bases in between.

This chain links TRBV6-1 with TRBJ1-5; a weak D match, TRBD1 (5 bases). This CDR3 comprises 14 residues. V was clipped by 6 bases and J by 3 bases, with 12 bases between them. Germline-derived CDR1 and CDR2 are MNHNS and SASEGT. This CDR3 reads CASRLTDFNQPQHF. DNA of the CDR3: TGTGCCAGCAGATTGACAGACTTCAATCAGCCCCAGCATTTT.

The chain joins TRBV30 to TRBJ1-2, with D possibly matching TRBD1 (5 bases). The length of the CDR3 is 12 residues. Germline V gene sequence: CDR1 GTSNPN, CDR2 SVGIG (reference sequence). V was trimmed by 2 bases and J by 14 bases, leaving 18 bases between them. The CDR3 DNA follows: TGTGCCTGGAGTCTAGAATTGGCAGGGCCGACCTTC. Translation: CAWSLELAGPTF.

V gene TRBV2 combines with J gene TRBJ1-2; the match to TRBD1 covers 7 bases. The CDR3 has 12 residues. J gave up 8 bases and V 8 bases, and 8 bases lay outside the gene matches. Per germline, CDR1 SNHLY and CDR2 FYNNEI. The CDR3 spells CASWTGPFGYTF. CDR3 sequence (DNA): TGTGCCAGCTGGACAGGCCCTTTCGGCTACACCTTC.

The chain carries TRBV6-1 and TRBJ2-7; tentatively, D is TRBD1 (6 bases). The V and J ends lost 7 bases and 0 bases respectively, with 13 bases between them. Germline loops: CDR1 MNHNS, CDR2 SASEGT. This CDR3 contains 14 residues. CDR3 amino acids: CASTSTGASYEQYF. CDR3 DNA: TGTGCCAGCACTTCGACAGGCGCCTCCTACGAGCAGTACTTC.

This chain links TRBV9 with TRBJ2-1, with D hard to call. The V gene lost 0 bases and the J gene lost 6 bases, with 7 bases spanning the gap. The CDR3 contains 13 residues. Germline lookup yields CDR1 SGDLS and CDR2 YYNGEE. The CDR3 DNA is TGTGCCAGCAGCGTAGGTTCGGTCAATGAGCAGTTCTTC. It specifies CASSVGSVNEQFF. The full variable domain, completed using reference TRBV9 and TRBJ2-1, is DSGVTQTPKHLITATGQRVTLRCSPRSGDLSVYWYQQSLDQGLQFLIQYYNGEERAKGNILERFSAQQFPDLHSELNLSSLELGDSALYFCASSVGSVNEQFFGPGTRLTVL.

The chain has TRBV7-9 and TRBJ2-6; 7 nucleotides align to TRBD2. V lost 4 bases to trimming and J lost 2 bases; unmatched junction nucleotides: 2. Germline CDR1 and CDR2: SEHNR and FQNEAQ (reference sequence). This CDR3 is 15 amino acids long. CDR3 in amino acids: CASSYGTTGANVLTF. CDR3 nucleotide sequence: TGTGCCAGCAGCTACGGGACTACTGGGGCCAACGTCCTGACTTTC.